A selection of T cell receptor beta chains follows, all from one sample in a study of T cells expressing NK-cell markers. TCRdb re-called the 5' RACE reads, yielding one record per CDR3 amino acid sequence without DNA. Here the sample table reports roughly 20,000 distinct CDR3 sequences. The material sequenced was blood T cells: a sorted CD56 or NKG2C T cell subset, CD4+ or CD8+ T cells, or bulk PBMC T cells (not recorded which). The receptor source for this set is a man aged 18 to 70 in good health. Each CDR3 is given with its conserved first and last residue. Fields, in order: J gene, V gene, CDR3 protein.

>TRBJ2-3|TRBV4-3
CASSQEQGWTDTQYF
>TRBJ1-2|TRBV28
CASTRGYGYTF
>TRBJ2-1|TRBV6-2/TRBV6-3
CASSYGGSGRFEQFF
>TRBJ1-5|TRBV2
CASRVDRVNQPQHF
>TRBJ2-7|TRBV7-6
CASSLADSGDEQYF
>TRBJ2-7|TRBV2
CASSGGRGSGPLEQYF
>TRBJ1-1|TRBV6-1
CASRRRDMNTEAFF
>TRBJ2-5|TRBV5-1
CASSLDSSGGETQYF
>TRBJ2-5|TRBV4-1
CASSFAAGSETQYF
>TRBJ2-2|TRBV4-3
CASSPLAGGTGELFF
>TRBJ1-1|TRBV14
CASSRTMNTEAFF
>TRBJ2-1|TRBV20-1
CSARDGTGRQRYLRDEQFF
>TRBJ1-2|TRBV7-9
CASSQSIEWDGYTF
>TRBJ2-1|TRBV27
CASRPGTYYNEQFF
>TRBJ2-3|TRBV7-8
CASSLTSGGALDTQYF
>TRBJ2-1|TRBV6-2/TRBV6-3
CASSYGGPVDEQFF
>TRBJ2-7|TRBV5-1
CASSQTAGSYEQYF
>TRBJ2-3|TRBV2
CASSVPGQYFTDTQYF
>TRBJ1-5|TRBV7-2
CASSLGSRSNQPQHF
>TRBJ1-5|TRBV18
CASSPGSGNQPQHF
>TRBJ2-7|TRBV7-2
CASSLRGGFGSYEQYF
>TRBJ1-6|TRBV2
CASSVQGANSPLHF
>TRBJ1-6|TRBV4-1
CASSTGVSSPLHF
>TRBJ1-2|TRBV7-2
CASSPGQGSMAYTF
>TRBJ1-3|TRBV3-1
CASSQVGLRDTIYF
>TRBJ2-1|TRBV2
CATVPSEHYNEQFF
>TRBJ2-1|TRBV9
CASSPGTAYNEQFF
>TRBJ1-3|TRBV29-1
CSALTRDTLSGNTIYF
>TRBJ1-6|TRBV11-2
CASSSTQGVGSPLHF
>TRBJ2-2|TRBV12-3/TRBV12-4
CASSGQGTTGELFF
>TRBJ1-1|TRBV29-1
CSVSRGNTEAFF
>TRBJ2-3|TRBV13
CASSSGTPSTDTQYF
>TRBJ1-4|TRBV12-3/TRBV12-4
CASSAWTGANEKLFF